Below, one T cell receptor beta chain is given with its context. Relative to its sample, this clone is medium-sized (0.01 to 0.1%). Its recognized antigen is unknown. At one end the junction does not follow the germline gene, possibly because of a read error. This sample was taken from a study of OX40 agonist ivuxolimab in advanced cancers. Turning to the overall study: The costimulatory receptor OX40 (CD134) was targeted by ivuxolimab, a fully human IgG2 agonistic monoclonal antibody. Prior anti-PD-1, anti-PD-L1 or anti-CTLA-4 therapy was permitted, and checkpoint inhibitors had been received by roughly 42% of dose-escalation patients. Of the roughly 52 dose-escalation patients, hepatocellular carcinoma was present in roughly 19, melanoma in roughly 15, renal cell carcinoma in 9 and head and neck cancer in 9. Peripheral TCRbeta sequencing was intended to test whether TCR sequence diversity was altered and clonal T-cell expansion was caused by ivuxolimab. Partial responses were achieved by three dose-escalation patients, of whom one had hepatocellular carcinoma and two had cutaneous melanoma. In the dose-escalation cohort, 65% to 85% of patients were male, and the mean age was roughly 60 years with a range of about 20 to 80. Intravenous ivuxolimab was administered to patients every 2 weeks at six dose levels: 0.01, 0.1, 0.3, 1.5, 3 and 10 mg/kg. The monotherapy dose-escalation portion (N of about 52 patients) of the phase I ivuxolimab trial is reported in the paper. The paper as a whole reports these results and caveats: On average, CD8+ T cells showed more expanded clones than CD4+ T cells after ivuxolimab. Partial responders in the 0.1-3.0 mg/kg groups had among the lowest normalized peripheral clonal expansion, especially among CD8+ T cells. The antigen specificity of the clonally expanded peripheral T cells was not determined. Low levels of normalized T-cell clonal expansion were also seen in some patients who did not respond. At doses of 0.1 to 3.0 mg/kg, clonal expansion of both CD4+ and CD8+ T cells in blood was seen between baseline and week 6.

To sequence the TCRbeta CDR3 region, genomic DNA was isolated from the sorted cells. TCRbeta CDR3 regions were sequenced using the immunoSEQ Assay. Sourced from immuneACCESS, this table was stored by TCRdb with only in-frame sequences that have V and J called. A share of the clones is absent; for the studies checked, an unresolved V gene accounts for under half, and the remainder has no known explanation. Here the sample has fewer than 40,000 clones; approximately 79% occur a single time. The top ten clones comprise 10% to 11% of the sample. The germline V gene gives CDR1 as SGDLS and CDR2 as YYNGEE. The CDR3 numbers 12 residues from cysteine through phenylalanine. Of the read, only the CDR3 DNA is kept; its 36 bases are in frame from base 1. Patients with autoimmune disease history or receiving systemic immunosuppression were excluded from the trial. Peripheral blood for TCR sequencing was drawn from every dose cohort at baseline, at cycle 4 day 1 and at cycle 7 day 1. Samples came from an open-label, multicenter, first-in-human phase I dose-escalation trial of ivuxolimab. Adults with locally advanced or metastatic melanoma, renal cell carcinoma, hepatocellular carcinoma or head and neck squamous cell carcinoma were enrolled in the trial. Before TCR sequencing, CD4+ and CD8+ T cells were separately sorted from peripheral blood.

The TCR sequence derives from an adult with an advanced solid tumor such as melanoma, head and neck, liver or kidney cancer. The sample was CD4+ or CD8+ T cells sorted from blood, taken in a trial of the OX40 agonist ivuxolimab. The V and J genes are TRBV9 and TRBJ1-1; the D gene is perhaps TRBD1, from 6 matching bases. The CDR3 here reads CASSVAGGPQVF. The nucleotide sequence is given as TGTGCCAGCAGCGTAGCTGGGGGGCCCCAGGTCTTT. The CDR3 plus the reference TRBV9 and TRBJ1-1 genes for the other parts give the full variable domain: DSGVTQTPKHLITATGQRVTLRCSPRSGDLSVYWYQQSLDQGLQFLIQYYNGEERAKGNILERFSAQQFPDLHSELNLSSLELGDSALYFCASSVAGGPQVFGQGTRLTVV.